This T cell receptor (beta chain) originates from a study of lymphopenia after photon versus proton radiotherapy. Study-level points and caveats: Photon-treated patients lost naive T cells and TCR diversity; proton-treated stayed stable. Post-nadir TCR diversity decline inversely tracked overall survival among those who died. Post-nadir diversity loss with photons came from oligoclonal expansion, particularly CD8+ Temra cells. Better survival with proton therapy was suggested as possible, not demonstrated.

This clone was recorded only once. Its specificity is not known. Some clones are missing from TCRdb's copy, which holds only in-frame ones; the method was immunoSEQ multiplex PCR. Here the sample spans 150,000 to 200,000 clones, approximately 90% being singletons. This CDR3 comprises 16 residues. Germline V gives CDR1 SGHRS, CDR2 YFSETQ. V lost 6 bases, J lost 0 bases, and 17 bases lay in between. Sequencing was performed on peripheral blood, taken from a patient treated with photon-based radiotherapy. This rearrangement joins TRBV5-1 to TRBJ2-3; D might be TRBD2 (6 bases). This clonotype was sampled from a man aged 45-65 years with gastric cancer. The DNA of the CDR3 is TGCGCCAGCACCACGAACGGCGGGGCGAGCACAGATACGCAGTATTTT. Its protein is CASTTNGGASTDTQYF.